This T cell receptor beta chain is from a study of blood T cell repertoires in COVID-19. Authors' processing steps: Reference gene primer amplification in the assay estimated nucleated cell counts. Here immunoSEQ multiplex PCR was the method, and the copy in TCRdb shows in-frame clones only, minus some. V, J and clone size were drawn from that table, and D and trimming were deduced from the DNA. In the table there are over 150,000 clones, more than 80% of which are singletons. The sequence was obtained from a man aged 45-60 years with acute or convalescent COVID-19. Source material: peripheral blood.

The CDR3 DNA reads as TGTGCCAGCAGTACAGGTTTTTTGAACACTGAAGCTTTCTTT. Protein: CASSTGFLNTEAFF. The chain recombines TRBV7-9 with TRBJ1-1, with a weak D call TRBD1 (5 bases). This CDR3 spans 14 amino acids. The V end was cut by 6 bases, the J end by 0 bases, with 11 bases between. Germline V gene data show CDR1 as SEHNR and CDR2 as FQNEAQ (reference sequence). The full variable domain, its missing parts supplied by reference TRBV7-9 and TRBJ1-1, is DTGVSQNPRHKITKRGQNVTFRCDPISEHNRLYWYRQTLGQGPEFLTYFQNEAQLEKSRLLSDRFSAERPKGSFSTLEIQRTEQGDSAMYLCASSTGFLNTEAFFGQGTRLTVV.